The rows below give T cell receptor beta chains drawn from one sample of a study of shared clonotypes between healthy human individuals. Sequencing was performed with immunoSEQ multiplex PCR; in TCRdb, only in-frame clones are kept and a portion is missing. Of some 1.1 million clones in the sample, 77% were seen once. Sequencing was done on a sample of memory CD4+ T cells from PBMCs. The receptors shown here come from a man younger than 30 in good health. Some clones in this sample may be carry-over from other donors' samples. Each CDR3 is given without its conserved first and last residue. Clone size is given for some rows only: seen once, a few or many times, or a class if the clone is expanded.

TRBV10-3 | NA | AISVDDSSYGYT
TRBV5-1 | few | ASTSRRGGLTDTQY
TRBV25-1 | once | ASSKLTGMEQF
TRBV4-2 | NA | ASSQATSGNTGELF
TRBV20-1 | many | SALGLEAF
TRBV6-9 | NA | ASSYSLAGGYEQY
TRBV6-1 | once | ASSDPWTGNNEQF
TRBV10-3 | NA | AISEPTSGLYNEQF
TRBV12-5 | NA | ASAGQETQY
TRBV11-2 | NA | ASSRDGLAGGPNTDTQY
TRBV29-1 | NA | SVGNRGNTEAF
TRBV28 | NA | ASSFSGQAPVGETQY
TRBV18 | NA | ASSQNTEAF
TRBV28 | NA | ASYGGYNEQF
TRBV7-2 | NA | ASSPTGDTYNEQF
TRBV6-5 | NA | ASSYSSPTEAF
TRBV6-8 | NA | ATPGGTNYGYT
TRBV7-9 | NA | ASSQWRGYGYT
TRBV19 | NA | AAQGAADTQY
TRBV28 | NA | ASSTTEGTNEQF
TRBV28 | once | ASSPYGSLSQYNQPQH
TRBV28 | NA | ASSLRSQVAGKLF